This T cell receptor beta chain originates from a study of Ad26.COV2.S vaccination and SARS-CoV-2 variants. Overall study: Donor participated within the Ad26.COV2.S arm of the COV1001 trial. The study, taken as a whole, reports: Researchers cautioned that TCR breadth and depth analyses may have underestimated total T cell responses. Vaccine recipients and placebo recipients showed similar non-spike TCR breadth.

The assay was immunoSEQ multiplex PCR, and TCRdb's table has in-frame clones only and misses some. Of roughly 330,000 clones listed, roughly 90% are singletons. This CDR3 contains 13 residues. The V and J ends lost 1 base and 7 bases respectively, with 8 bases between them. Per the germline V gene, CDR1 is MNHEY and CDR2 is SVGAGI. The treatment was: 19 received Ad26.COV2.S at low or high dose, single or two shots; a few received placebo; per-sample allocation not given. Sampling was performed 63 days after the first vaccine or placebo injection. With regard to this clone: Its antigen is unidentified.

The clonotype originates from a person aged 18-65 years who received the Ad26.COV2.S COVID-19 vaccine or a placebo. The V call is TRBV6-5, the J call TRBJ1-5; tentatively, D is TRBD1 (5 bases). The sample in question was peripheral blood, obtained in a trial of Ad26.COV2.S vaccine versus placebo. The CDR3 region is CASSYFGGQPQHF. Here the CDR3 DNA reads TGTGCCAGCAGTTACTTCGGGGGACAGCCCCAGCATTTT.